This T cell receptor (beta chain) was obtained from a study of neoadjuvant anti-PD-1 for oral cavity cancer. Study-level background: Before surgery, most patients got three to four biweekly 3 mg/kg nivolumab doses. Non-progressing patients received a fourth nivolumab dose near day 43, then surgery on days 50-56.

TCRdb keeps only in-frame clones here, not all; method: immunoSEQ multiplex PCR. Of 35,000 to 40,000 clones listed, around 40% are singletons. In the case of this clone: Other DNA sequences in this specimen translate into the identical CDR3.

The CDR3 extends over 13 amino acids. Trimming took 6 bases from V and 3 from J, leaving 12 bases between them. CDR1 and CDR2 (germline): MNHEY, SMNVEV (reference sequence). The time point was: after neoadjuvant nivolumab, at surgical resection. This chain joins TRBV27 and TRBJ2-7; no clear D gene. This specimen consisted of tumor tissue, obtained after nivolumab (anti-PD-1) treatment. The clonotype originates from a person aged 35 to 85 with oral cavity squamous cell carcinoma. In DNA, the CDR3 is TGTGCCAGCAGACCCGCCGGGCGCTACGAGCAGTACTTC. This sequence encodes CASRPAGRYEQYF.